Listed here is a single T cell receptor beta chain. Profiled with immunoSEQ multiplex PCR; TCRdb holds only in-frame clones, not every one. The repertoire holds approximately 480,000 clones, with 85% to 90% as singletons. The data were obtained in a study of blood T cell repertoires in COVID-19. The germline CDR1 and CDR2 sequences are SNHLY and FYNNEI. After removal of 3 bases from V and 3 bases from J, the junction contained 2 bases not matched to a gene. The CDR3 sequence is 14 residues long. V and J are TRBV2 and TRBJ2-7, with 10 bases that match TRBD1. The sample was peripheral blood. This TCR was sampled from a man aged 18 to 29 with COVID-19, enrolled during active disease. CDR3 region: CASSEGDRGYEQYF. The CDR3 DNA reads as TGTGCCAGCAGTGAGGGGGACAGGGGCTACGAGCAGTACTTC.